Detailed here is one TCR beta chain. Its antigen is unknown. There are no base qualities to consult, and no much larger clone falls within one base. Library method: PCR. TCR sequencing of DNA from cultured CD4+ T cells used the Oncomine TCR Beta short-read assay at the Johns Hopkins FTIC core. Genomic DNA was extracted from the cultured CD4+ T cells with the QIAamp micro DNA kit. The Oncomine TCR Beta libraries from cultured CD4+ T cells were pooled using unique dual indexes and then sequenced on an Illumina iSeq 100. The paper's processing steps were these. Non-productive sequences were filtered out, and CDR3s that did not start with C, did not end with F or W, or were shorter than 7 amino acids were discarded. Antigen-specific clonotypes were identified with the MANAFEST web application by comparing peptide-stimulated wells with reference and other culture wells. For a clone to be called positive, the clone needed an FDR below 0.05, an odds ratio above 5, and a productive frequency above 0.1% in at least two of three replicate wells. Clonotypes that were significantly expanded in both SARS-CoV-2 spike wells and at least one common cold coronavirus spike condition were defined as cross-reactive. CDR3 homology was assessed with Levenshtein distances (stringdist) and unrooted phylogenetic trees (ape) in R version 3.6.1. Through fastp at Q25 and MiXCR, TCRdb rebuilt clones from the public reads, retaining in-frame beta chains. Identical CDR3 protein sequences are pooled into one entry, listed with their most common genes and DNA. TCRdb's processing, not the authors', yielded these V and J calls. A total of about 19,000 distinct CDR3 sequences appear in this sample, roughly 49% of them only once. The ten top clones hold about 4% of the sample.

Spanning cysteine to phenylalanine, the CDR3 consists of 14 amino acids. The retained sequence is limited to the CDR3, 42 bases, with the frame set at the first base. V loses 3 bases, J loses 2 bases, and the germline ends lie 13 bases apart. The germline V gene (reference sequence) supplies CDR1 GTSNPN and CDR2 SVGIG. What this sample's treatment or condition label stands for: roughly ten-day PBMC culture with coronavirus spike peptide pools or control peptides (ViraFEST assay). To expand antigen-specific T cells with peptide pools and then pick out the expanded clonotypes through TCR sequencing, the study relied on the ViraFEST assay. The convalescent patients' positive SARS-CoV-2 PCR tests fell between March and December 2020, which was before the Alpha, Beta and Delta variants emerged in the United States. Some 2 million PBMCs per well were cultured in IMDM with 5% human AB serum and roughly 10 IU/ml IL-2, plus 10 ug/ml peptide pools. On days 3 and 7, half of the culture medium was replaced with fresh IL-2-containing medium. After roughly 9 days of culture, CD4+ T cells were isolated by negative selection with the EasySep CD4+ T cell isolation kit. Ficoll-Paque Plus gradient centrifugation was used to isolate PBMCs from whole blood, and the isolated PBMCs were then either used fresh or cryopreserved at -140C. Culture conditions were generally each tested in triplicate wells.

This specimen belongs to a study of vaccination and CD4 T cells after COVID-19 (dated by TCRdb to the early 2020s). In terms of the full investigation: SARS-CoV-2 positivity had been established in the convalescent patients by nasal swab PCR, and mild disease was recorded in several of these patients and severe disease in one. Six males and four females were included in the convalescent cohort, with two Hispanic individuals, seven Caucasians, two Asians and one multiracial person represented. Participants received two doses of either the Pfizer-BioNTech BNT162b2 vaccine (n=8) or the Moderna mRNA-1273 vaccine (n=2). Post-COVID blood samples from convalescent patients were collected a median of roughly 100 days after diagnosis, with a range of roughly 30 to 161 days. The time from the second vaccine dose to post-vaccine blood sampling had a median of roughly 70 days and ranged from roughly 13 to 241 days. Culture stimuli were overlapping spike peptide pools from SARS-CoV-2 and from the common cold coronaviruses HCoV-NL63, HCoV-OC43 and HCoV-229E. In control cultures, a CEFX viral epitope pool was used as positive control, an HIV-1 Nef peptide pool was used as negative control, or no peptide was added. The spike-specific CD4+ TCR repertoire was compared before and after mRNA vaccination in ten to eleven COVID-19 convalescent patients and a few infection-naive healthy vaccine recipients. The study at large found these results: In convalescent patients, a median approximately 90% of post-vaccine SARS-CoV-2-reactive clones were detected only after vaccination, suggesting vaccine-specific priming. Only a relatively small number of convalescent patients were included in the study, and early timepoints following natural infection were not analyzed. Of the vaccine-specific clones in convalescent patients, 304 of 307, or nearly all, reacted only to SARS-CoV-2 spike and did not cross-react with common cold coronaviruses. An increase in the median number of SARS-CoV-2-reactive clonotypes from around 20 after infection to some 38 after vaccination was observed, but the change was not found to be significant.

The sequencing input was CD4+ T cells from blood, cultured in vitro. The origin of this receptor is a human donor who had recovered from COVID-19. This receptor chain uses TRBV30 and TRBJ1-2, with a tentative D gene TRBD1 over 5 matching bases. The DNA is TGTGCCTGGAGCTTACCGGGACGGAACTATGGCTACACCTTC. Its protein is CAWSLPGRNYGYTF.